This T cell receptor beta chain was observed in a study of blood T cell repertoires in COVID-19. At the level of the study: The study drew acute and convalescent COVID-19 samples from the United States, Italy and Spain. Sources were T cells, B-cell-depleted T cells, or PBMCs; the material itself was cDNA or gDNA.

In the original workflow: The assay estimated nucleated cells by amplifying reference gene primers. Here immunoSEQ multiplex PCR was the method, and the copy in TCRdb shows in-frame clones only, minus some. That table is the source of V, J and clone size, and D and trimming were worked out from the DNA. The table shows some 5,000 clones, with about 88% occurring only once. Germline V CDR1 and CDR2: MNHEY, SMNVEV (reference sequence). The V gene end was trimmed by 5 bases and the J gene end by 4 bases; junction bases not matched to a gene: 8. The CDR3 spans 16 residues. Sequenced sample: peripheral blood. The V gene is TRBV27, the J gene TRBJ2-5, with 12 bases aligning to TRBD2. The TCR originated in a human donor in a cohort sampled during active COVID-19. CDR3 region: CASSRTGLAGPETQYF. The CDR3 bases are TGTGCCAGCAGTAGGACGGGACTAGCGGGTCCAGAGACCCAGTACTTC.